The following is a TCR beta chain sequence with its context. This clonotype was detected ten times or more. Its cognate antigen has yet to be identified. No much larger clone is present one base from it, and per-base qualities are unavailable. These data belong to a study of T cell repertoires in cytomegalovirus infection (dated by TCRdb to 2018 to 2020). With respect to the entire study: Donor HLA type was relevant to the analysis, as public TCR beta signatures indicated carriage of CMV infection together with the matching HLA type.

Germline trimming amounts to 0 bases on V and 1 base on J, with 17 as the count of junction bases outside the gene matches. The germline V gene specifies LGHNT as CDR1 and FRNRAP as CDR2. The CDR3, cysteine through phenylalanine, is 20 amino acids long. The kept DNA is CDR3 alone, 60 bases in frame from the first base. The listed sequencing device is Illumina HiSeq 1500. TCRdb reworked the public reads: Q25 trimming with fastp, MiXCR clone assembly, productive beta chains retained. CDR3 protein sequences are deduplicated, and each keeps its most common genes and DNA. The sample yields about 300,000 distinct CDR3 sequences; 8% to 10% were counted once. Clones ranked in the top ten supply around 2.6% of the sample. Results and caveats for the whole study, not just this receptor: Carriers of CMV infection plus the relevant HLA type were discriminated by the cumulative frequency of public TCR beta family members in the study cohort and in an independent approximately 340-donor cohort. The ex vivo response was dominated by HLA-C-restricted CMV-specific TCR beta clonotypes, which also provided the single most frequent clonotype in two of eight donors.

This clonotype was obtained from a human donor in good health (CMV status not recorded). Some clones in this sample may be carry-over from other donors' samples. The sample consisted of PBMCs. The sequence joins TRBV12-5 to TRBJ1-1, and 7 junction bases match TRBD1. The CDR3 reads as follows: CASGLVFVVYPGTENTEAFF. The DNA sequence reads TGTGCTAGTGGTTTGGTCTTTGTGGTCTATCCCGGGACAGAGAACACTGAAGCTTTCTTT.